These 12 T cell receptor beta chains originate from one sample sequenced in a study of tumor-infiltrating lymphocytes in primary liver carcinoma. Alongside blood RNA obtained from unsorted whole blood, germline DNA was also extracted. The researchers produced TCR beta cDNA from 500 ng total RNA with a constant-region primer. Libraries covering TCR beta were generated through three nested multiplex PCR rounds (using a slightly modified ARM-PCR). Investigators reported that the first two PCR rounds, at roughly 11 cycles each, used TRBV1-TRBV30 forward primers with a C-beta reverse primer. TCRdb used MiXCR to reprocess the multiplex PCR reads, holding one entry per CDR3 protein. Of fewer than 350,000 distinct CDR3 sequences in the sample, roughly two thirds were seen once. The sequencing input was peripheral blood. These receptors all come from a man in his forties with primary liver carcinoma and hepatitis B virus infection.

Notes on this clonotype: One junction end disagrees with the germline gene, perhaps due to a read error. The chain combines TRBV5-1 with TRBJ2-5; 9 nucleotides align to TRBD2. The length of the CDR3 is 15 residues. Per the germline V gene, CDR1 is SGHRS and CDR2 is YFSETQ. In nucleotides, the CDR3 is TGCGCCAGCAGCCCTAGCGGGACGGAGGGAGAGGCCCAGTACTTC. Translation gives CASSPSGTEGEAQYF.

This clonotype was counted many times. The V and J genes are TRBV6-1 and TRBJ1-5; D gene unclear. Trimming took 1 base from V and 0 from J, leaving 4 bases between them. This CDR3 spans 14 amino acids. The germline gives CDR1 MNHNS, CDR2 SASEGT. The CDR3 sequence: CASSEGNSNQPQHF. DNA of the CDR3: TGTGCCAGCAGTGAAGGGAATAGCAATCAGCCCCAGCATTTT.

On this clonotype: The junction departs from germline at one end; a sequencing error may be responsible. The chain joins TRBV6-2 or TRBV6-3 to TRBJ2-1; tentatively, D is TRBD2 (5 bases). The CDR3 has 12 residues. CDR1 is MNHEY and CDR2 is SVGEGT in the germline V gene. CDR3 in DNA: TGTGTCAGCAGGACCACTAGGTATGAGCAGTTCTTC. It specifies CVSRTTRYEQFF.

Regarding this clonotype: Just one base apart from a much larger clone, this may be a read error. The chain is built from TRBV5-5 and TRBJ2-3, with D perhaps TRBD2 (6 bases). CDR3 length equals 15 residues. Germline V gene lookup returns CDR1 SGHKS and CDR2 YYEKEE (reference sequence). The V and J ends lost 0 bases and 6 bases respectively, with 14 bases between them. CDR3 in amino acids: CASSLATGSWDTQYF. The DNA for the CDR3 is TGTGCCAGCAGCTTGGCTACCGGGAGTTGGGATACGCAGTATTTT.

Worth noting for this clonotype: Mismatch with germline at one junction end may stem from a read error. The rearrangement links TRBV7-8 to TRBJ2-7; the D is unclear. Per germline, CDR1 SGHVS and CDR2 FQNEAQ. CDR3 length equals 11 residues. CDR3 in DNA: TGCGCCAACAGCTTATCCTACGAGGAGTACTTC. Translation: CANSLSYEEYF.

This clonotype has a count of ten or more. The rearrangement uses TRBV4-1 and TRBJ2-2, with TRBD2 as a possible D gene (5 bases). The CDR3 totals 16 residues. Deletions cut 4 bases from V and 3 bases from J, with 15 bases between. Germline assignment: CDR1 MGHRA and CDR2 YSYEKL. The CDR3 DNA is TGCGCCAGCAGCCTAGAAGCAGGACTTCACACCGGGGAGCTGTTTTTT. Residues: CASSLEAGLHTGELFF.

On this clonotype itself: This sequence may be a read error, since a much larger clone differs from it by one base. The chain employs TRBV5-4 and TRBJ2-2, with 8 bases that match TRBD2. The CDR3 extends over 15 amino acids. Looked up from germline, CDR1 is SGHNT and CDR2 is YYREEE (reference sequence). After removal of 2 bases from V and 4 bases from J, the junction contained 4 bases not matched to a gene. The CDR3 here is CASSFASGRTGELFF. As DNA, the CDR3 is TGTGCCAGCAGCTTCGCTAGCGGGCGCACCGGGGAGCTGTTTTTT.

A note on this clonotype: Germline and junction disagree at one end, which may indicate a read error. This chain joins TRBV7-9 and TRBJ2-7, with D unresolved. The CDR3 has 15 amino acids. Per the germline V gene, CDR1 is SEHNR and CDR2 is FQNEAQ (reference sequence). This CDR3 is CASSLGLSPTHEQCF. DNA of the CDR3: TGTGCCAGCAGCTTAGGACTGTCGCCGACCCACGAGCAGTGCTTC.

This clonotype was detected a few times. A much larger clone differs from this one at a single base, so this may be a read error. The V and J genes are TRBV6-2 or TRBV6-3 and TRBJ2-5, with TRBD2 identical over 15 bases. Germline trimming cut 8 bases from V and 4 bases from J; bases unmatched to any gene: 8. CDR3 length: 16 residues. Germline lookup yields CDR1 MNHEY and CDR2 SVGEGT. The chain's CDR3 is CASGQPGLAGGETQYF. CDR3 in DNA: TGTGCCAGCGGTCAGCCGGGACTAGCGGGAGGAGAGACCCAGTACTTC.

This clonotype was seen a single time. This clone may be a read error of a much larger clone one base away. No conserved phenylalanine or tryptophan ends this CDR3, so it is likely a read error. The rearrangement links TRBV14 to TRBJ2-1; possible D gene TRBD1, 6 bases. V lost 1 base to trimming and J lost 10 bases, with 11 bases between them. The length of the CDR3 is 13 residues. CDR1 is SGHDN, CDR2 FVKESK, per germline. CDR3 coding DNA: TGTGCCAGCAGCCAAGTATACAGGGCCGAGCAGTTCTAC. This codes for CASSQVYRAEQFY.

Worth noting for this clonotype: The germline gene is not matched at one end of the junction; a read error may be the cause. The rearrangement links TRBV4-3 to TRBJ2-7; 11 bases are shared with TRBD2. Germline V CDR1 and CDR2: LGHNA, YSLEER. The CDR3 runs 18 residues. Here the CDR3 DNA reads TGCGCCAGCAGCCAAGAACTAGCGGGAGTCTCCGCTTGGTACGAGCAGTATTTC. Translating it yields CASSQELAGVSAWYEQYF.

As concerns this clonotype: One end of the junction is discordant with germline, which a read error may explain. The chain has TRBV4-1 and TRBJ2-7; D is unresolved. This CDR3 is 14 amino acids long. CDR1 MGHRA and CDR2 YSYEKL come from the germline V gene. CDR3 bases: TGCGCCAGAAGCCAAGAGTACACTTCCTACGAGCAGTACTTC. Translation: CARSQEYTSYEQYF.